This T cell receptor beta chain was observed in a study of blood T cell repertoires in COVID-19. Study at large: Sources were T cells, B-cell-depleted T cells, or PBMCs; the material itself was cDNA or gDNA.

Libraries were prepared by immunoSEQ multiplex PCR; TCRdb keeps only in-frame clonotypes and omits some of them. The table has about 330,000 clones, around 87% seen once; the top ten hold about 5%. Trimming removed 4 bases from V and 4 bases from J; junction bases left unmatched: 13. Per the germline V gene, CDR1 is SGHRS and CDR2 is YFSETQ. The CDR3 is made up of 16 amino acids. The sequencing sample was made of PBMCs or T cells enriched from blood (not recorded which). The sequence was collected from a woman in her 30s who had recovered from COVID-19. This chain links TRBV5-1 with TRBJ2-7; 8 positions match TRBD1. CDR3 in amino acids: CASSPRTGTGVYEQYF. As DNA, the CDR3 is TGCGCCAGCAGCCCCAGGACAGGGACCGGCGTTTACGAGCAGTACTTC.